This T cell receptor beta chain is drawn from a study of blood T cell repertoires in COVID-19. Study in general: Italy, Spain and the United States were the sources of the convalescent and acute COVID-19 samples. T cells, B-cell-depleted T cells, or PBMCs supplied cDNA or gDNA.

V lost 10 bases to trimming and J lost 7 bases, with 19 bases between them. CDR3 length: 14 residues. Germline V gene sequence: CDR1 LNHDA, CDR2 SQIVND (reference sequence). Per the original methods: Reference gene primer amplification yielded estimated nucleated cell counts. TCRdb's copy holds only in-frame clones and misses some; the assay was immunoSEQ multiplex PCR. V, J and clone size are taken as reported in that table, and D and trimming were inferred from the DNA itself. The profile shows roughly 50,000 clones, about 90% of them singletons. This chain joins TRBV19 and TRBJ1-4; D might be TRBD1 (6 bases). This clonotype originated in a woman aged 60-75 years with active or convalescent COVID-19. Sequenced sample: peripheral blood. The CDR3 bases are TGTGCCACTGAGGCTCCCGGCAGGGGTGAAAAACTGTTTTTT. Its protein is CATEAPGRGEKLFF.